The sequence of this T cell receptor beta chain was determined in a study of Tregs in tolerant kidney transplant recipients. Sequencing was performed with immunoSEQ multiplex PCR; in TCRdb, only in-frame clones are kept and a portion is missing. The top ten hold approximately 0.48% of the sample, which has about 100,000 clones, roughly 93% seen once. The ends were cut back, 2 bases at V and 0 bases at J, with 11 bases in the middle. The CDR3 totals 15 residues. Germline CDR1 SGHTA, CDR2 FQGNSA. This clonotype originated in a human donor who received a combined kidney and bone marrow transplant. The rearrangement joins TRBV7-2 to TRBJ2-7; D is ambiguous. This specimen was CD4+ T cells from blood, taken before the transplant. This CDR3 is CASSLSGHSSYEQYF. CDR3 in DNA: TGTGCCAGCAGCTTATCCGGTCATAGCTCCTACGAGCAGTACTTC.